Listed below are T cell receptor beta chains from one sample, sequenced in a study of blood T cell repertoires in COVID-19. The table came from immunoSEQ multiplex PCR; TCRdb's copy has only in-frame clones and leaves some out. Altogether almost 400,000 clones are present, around 92% being singletons, with the ten largest covering less than 2%. The sample taken for sequencing was PBMCs or T cells enriched from blood (not recorded which). The source is a woman aged 25-40 years who had recovered from COVID-19. CDR3s include the opening cysteine and the closing phenylalanine or tryptophan. The order of the fields is J gene, V gene, clone size, D gene, CDR3 DNA, CDR3 protein. A D gene is named only where the DNA matches it firmly. Rows may omit the clone size; those that give it use once, few, many or a size class.

TRBJ1-1,TRBV29-1,.,.,TGCAGCGTTGAGGGAGCGGCGGGCACTGAAGCTTTCTTT,CSVEGAAGTEAFF
TRBJ2-2,TRBV5-4,.,TRBD1,TGTGCCAGCGCCGACAGGGTGGCGAACACCGGGGAGCTGTTTTTT,CASADRVANTGELFF
TRBJ1-1,TRBV19,.,.,TGTGCCAGTAGTATATACTCAGGGAAGGGGAAGTACACTGAAGCTTTCTTT,CASSIYSGKGKYTEAFF
TRBJ1-5,TRBV2,.,.,TGTGCCAGCAGTGAAACCAGCGACGATCAGCCCCAGCATTTT,CASSETSDDQPQHF
TRBJ1-6,TRBV4-3,.,.,TGCGCCAGCAGCCAAGATCCGAGCTCCTATAATTCACCCCTCCACTTT,CASSQDPSSYNSPLHF
TRBJ2-2,TRBV12-3/TRBV12-4,.,.,TGTGCCAGCAGTCGGAGCTCCACCGGGGAGCTGTTTTTT,CASSRSSTGELFF
TRBJ1-1,TRBV28,.,.,TGTGCCAGCGGAAGTCGGGGGAAGGACACTGAAGCTTTCTTT,CASGSRGKDTEAFF
TRBJ1-1,TRBV4-1,.,TRBD1,TGCGCCAGCCGGACAGGGGGCGTCATGGGGACTGAAGCTTTCTTT,CASRTGGVMGTEAFF
TRBJ2-7,TRBV7-2,.,TRBD1,TGTGCCAGCAGCAGAACCGGGACAGGGCCATTCGAGCAGTACTTC,CASSRTGTGPFEQYF
TRBJ2-7,TRBV7-9,.,.,TGTGCCAGCAGCTTAGCGTTGACCGGGAGTAGGTTCAGTTTTTACGAGCAGTACTTC,CASSLALTGSRFSFYEQYF
TRBJ1-4,TRBV2,.,TRBD1,TGTGCCAGCATGAACCCGCAGGGGGAAACTAATGAAAAACTGTTTTTT,CASMNPQGETNEKLFF
TRBJ1-1,TRBV27,.,TRBD1,TGTGCCAGCACCCGACAGGGGTCGACTGAAGCTTTCTTT,CASTRQGSTEAFF
TRBJ2-7,TRBV19,.,.,TGTGCCAGTAGTATTCCAGGGATGATTTACGAGCAGTACTTC,CASSIPGMIYEQYF
TRBJ1-5,TRBV2,.,.,TGTGCCAGCAGTGACGAGGGGGGGGATCAGCCCCAGCATTTT,CASSDEGGDQPQHF
TRBJ1-2,TRBV3-1/TRBV3-2,.,.,TGTGCCAGCAGCCTAAGACAGTATGGCTACACCTTC,CASSLRQYGYTF
TRBJ2-7,TRBV14,.,.,TGTGCCAGCAGCCACCAAATCCCCTACGAGCAGTACTTC,CASSHQIPYEQYF
TRBJ1-1,TRBV28,.,.,TGTGCCAGCAGCCTCCATAGCATGAACACTGAAGCTTTCTTT,CASSLHSMNTEAFF
TRBJ2-6,TRBV7-2,few,.,TGTGCCAGCAGCTTAGGACTAGGGGCCAACGTCCTGACTTTC,CASSLGLGANVLTF
TRBJ2-7,TRBV27,.,TRBD1,TGTGCCAGCAGACCGGGACAGATTTTCTCCGAGCAGTACTTC,CASRPGQIFSEQYF
TRBJ2-5,TRBV28,.,TRBD1,TGTGCCAGCAGCCAAACCGGGACAGGGGGACAAGAGACCCAGTACTTC,CASSQTGTGGQETQYF
TRBJ1-2,TRBV19,.,.,TGTGCCAGTAGTACCTCGACAGGAGAGGGGCGAGGCTACACCTTC,CASSTSTGEGRGYTF
TRBJ1-1,TRBV30,.,.,TGTGCCTGGAGTAGACAGTTGTCTGAAGCTTTCTTT,CAWSRQLSEAFF
TRBJ2-3,TRBV13,.,TRBD2,TGTGCCAGCAGCCGACTGGGGACTAGCGGGAGCACAGATACGCAGTATTTT,CASSRLGTSGSTDTQYF
TRBJ2-7,TRBV7-8,few,.,TGTGCCAGCAGCTTACGGGAGTATGTATACGAGCAGTACTTC,CASSLREYVYEQYF
TRBJ1-5,TRBV6-5,.,TRBD1,TGTGCCAGCAGCCCCAGGGGGCCCAATCAGCCCCAGCATTTT,CASSPRGPNQPQHF
TRBJ1-4,TRBV28,.,.,TGTGCCAGCAGTTTAATTAGCACTGAAAAACTGTTTTTT,CASSLISTEKLFF
TRBJ2-3,TRBV24-1,.,.,TGTGCCACCAGTGATTTGCGGTTCACAGATACGCAGTATTTT,CATSDLRFTDTQYF
TRBJ2-2,TRBV7-9,.,.,TGTGCCAGCACCTCAGAGGGCACCGGGGAGCTGTTTTTT,CASTSEGTGELFF
TRBJ2-5,TRBV18,.,TRBD1,TGTGCCAGCTCCCTGAGGGACAGCCTACAAGAGACCCAGTACTTC,CASSLRDSLQETQYF
TRBJ2-2,TRBV9,.,.,TGTGCCAGCAGCGTAGAAGGGGACACCGGGGAGCTGTTTTTT,CASSVEGDTGELFF
TRBJ1-1,TRBV2,.,.,TGTGCCAGCAGTGGGCCGACAGGGAACACTGAAGCTTTCTTT,CASSGPTGNTEAFF
TRBJ2-3,TRBV11-2,.,.,TGTGCCAGCAGGCCCGCAGGGGATACGCAGTATTTT,CASRPAGDTQYF
TRBJ1-3,TRBV30,.,.,TGTGCCGGGGCGGGGGACTCTGGAAACACCATATATTTT,CAGAGDSGNTIYF
TRBJ2-7,TRBV11-1,.,TRBD2,TGTGCCAGCTGGGGACTAGCGGGGGACCCCTACGAGCAGTACTTC,CASWGLAGDPYEQYF
TRBJ2-7,TRBV11-2,.,TRBD1,TGTGCCAGCACCCACCTCGGGGACAGGCAACTCGAATACGAGCAGTACTTC,CASTHLGDRQLEYEQYF
TRBJ2-5,TRBV11-2,.,.,TGTGCCAGCAGCTTACACGATCAGGGAAAGGAGACCCAGTACTTC,CASSLHDQGKETQYF